Listed below are T cell receptor beta chains from one sample, sequenced in a study of blood T cell repertoires in COVID-19. The protocol was immunoSEQ multiplex PCR, while the TCRdb copy is restricted to in-frame clones and leaves out a portion. The sample contains about 130,000 clones, approximately 90% of which appear only once. The material sequenced was peripheral blood. Receptor source: a middle-aged man with acute or convalescent COVID-19. CDR3s include the opening cysteine and the closing phenylalanine or tryptophan. D genes are given only for firm matches. Size tells how often a clone was seen (once, few, many) or the class of an expanded clone, and some rows leave it out.

D: TRBD1; J: TRBJ1-1; V: TRBV5-1; size: .; CDR3: CASRWTGGTNTEAFF; DNA: TGCGCCAGCCGCTGGACAGGGGGGACGAACACTGAAGCTTTCTTT
D: .; J: TRBJ1-1; V: TRBV5-1; size: many; CDR3: CASSFQGIALNTEAFF; DNA: TGCGCCAGCAGCTTCCAGGGAATCGCGTTGAACACTGAAGCTTTCTTT
D: .; J: TRBJ2-5; V: TRBV7-7; size: .; CDR3: CASSPGPRGTQYF; DNA: TGTGCTAGCAGCCCCGGACCCCGGGGGACCCAGTACTTC
D: TRBD1; J: TRBJ1-1; V: TRBV28; size: .; CDR3: CASSPPGGDFTEAFF; DNA: TGTGCCAGCAGTCCCCCAGGGGGCGATTTTACTGAAGCTTTCTTT
D: .; J: TRBJ2-1; V: TRBV5-1; size: once; CDR3: CASSLPGLGHNEQFF; DNA: TGCGCCAGCAGCTTGCCGGGACTGGGGCACAATGAGCAGTTCTTC
D: .; J: TRBJ1-1; V: TRBV5-6; size: .; CDR3: CASTMVGEWNTEAFF; DNA: TGTGCCAGCACCATGGTAGGGGAATGGAACACTGAAGCTTTCTTT
D: TRBD1; J: TRBJ1-4; V: TRBV5-1; size: .; CDR3: CASSPGVSGQANEKLFF; DNA: TGCGCCAGCAGCCCTGGGGTTTCGGGACAGGCGAATGAAAAACTGTTTTTT
D: .; J: TRBJ1-4; V: TRBV27; size: .; CDR3: CASRQGWGVTNEKLFF; DNA: TGTGCCAGCAGGCAGGGGTGGGGAGTGACTAATGAAAAACTGTTTTTT
D: TRBD1; J: TRBJ1-5; V: TRBV28; size: .; CDR3: CASSPVDRDWQPQHF; DNA: TGTGCCAGCAGCCCGGTCGACAGGGATTGGCAGCCCCAGCATTTT
D: .; J: TRBJ1-1; V: TRBV7-3; size: few; CDR3: CASSLTRVQGEAFF; DNA: TGTGCCAGCAGCTTAACTAGGGTACAGGGTGAAGCTTTCTTT
D: TRBD1; J: TRBJ2-3; V: TRBV27; size: .; CDR3: CASSPPGQGTDTQYF; DNA: TGTGCCAGCAGCCCCCCGGGACAGGGGACAGATACGCAGTATTTT
D: .; J: TRBJ1-3; V: TRBV18; size: .; CDR3: CASSLLQGGNRNTIYF; DNA: TGTGCCAGCTCACTCCTACAGGGAGGGAATCGAAACACCATATATTTT
D: .; J: TRBJ1-3; V: TRBV19; size: once; CDR3: CASRENAGNTIYF; DNA: TGTGCCAGTAGGGAGAATGCTGGAAACACCATATATTTT
D: .; J: TRBJ2-4; V: TRBV7-9; size: .; CDR3: CASSHRGGKNIQYF; DNA: TGTGCCAGCAGCCACAGGGGAGGCAAAAACATTCAGTACTTC
D: .; J: TRBJ1-5; V: TRBV3-1/TRBV3-2; size: .; CDR3: CASSGRGHSNQPQHF; DNA: TGTGCCAGCAGCGGCAGGGGTCATAGCAATCAGCCCCAGCATTTT
D: TRBD1; J: TRBJ1-1; V: TRBV20-1; size: .; CDR3: CSAPRTGKAFF; DNA: TGCAGTGCTCCCCGGACAGGGAAAGCTTTCTTT
D: .; J: TRBJ2-3; V: TRBV7-5; size: .; CDR3: CARSAGAGDTQYF; DNA: TGTGCCAGAAGCGCGGGGGCGGGAGATACGCAGTATTTT
D: .; J: TRBJ2-2; V: TRBV12-3/TRBV12-4; size: .; CDR3: CASSLGAAGELFF; DNA: TGTGCCAGCAGTTTGGGAGCCGCAGGGGAGCTGTTTTTT
D: .; J: TRBJ1-1; V: TRBV3-1/TRBV3-2; size: .; CDR3: CASSPYGGALNTEAFF; DNA: TGTGCCAGCAGCCCTTATGGGGGGGCTTTGAACACTGAAGCTTTCTTT
D: .; J: TRBJ1-1; V: TRBV19; size: once; CDR3: CASSPGGGGGLEAFF; DNA: TGTGCCAGTAGCCCCGGGGGCGGGGGGGGACTTGAAGCTTTCTTT
D: TRBD2; J: TRBJ2-1; V: TRBV11-2; size: .; CDR3: CASSQGRLAGELEQFF; DNA: TGTGCCAGCAGCCAGGGGAGGCTAGCGGGGGAACTTGAGCAGTTCTTC
D: TRBD2; J: TRBJ2-7; V: TRBV27; size: .; CDR3: CASSLSFSGRDEQYF; DNA: TGTGCCAGCAGTTTATCTTTTAGCGGGAGGGACGAGCAGTACTTC
D: .; J: TRBJ1-1; V: TRBV19; size: .; CDR3: CASMDSLSTAEAFF; DNA: TGTGCCAGTATGGACAGCCTAAGTACGGCTGAAGCTTTCTTT
D: .; J: TRBJ2-1; V: TRBV10-3; size: .; CDR3: CAISDPFYNEQFF; DNA: TGTGCCATCAGTGACCCCTTCTACAATGAGCAGTTCTTC
D: TRBD1; J: TRBJ1-5; V: TRBV7-8; size: .; CDR3: CASSRTGNQPQHF; DNA: TGTGCCAGCAGCCGGACAGGGAATCAGCCCCAGCATTTT
D: .; J: TRBJ2-5; V: TRBV2; size: .; CDR3: CASKVPGGPRETQYF; DNA: TGTGCCAGCAAAGTTCCCGGGGGGCCCAGGGAGACCCAGTACTTC
D: TRBD2; J: TRBJ2-7; V: TRBV29-1; size: .; CDR3: CSANSGNYEQYF; DNA: TGCAGCGCTAATAGCGGGAACTACGAGCAGTACTTC
D: .; J: TRBJ1-1; V: TRBV5-1; size: few; CDR3: CASSLTAGSPLGTEAFF; DNA: TGCGCCAGCAGCTTGACAGCGGGCAGCCCCTTGGGGACTGAAGCTTTCTTT
D: .; J: TRBJ1-2; V: TRBV28; size: few; CDR3: CASGAVLHNYGYTF; DNA: TGTGCCAGCGGGGCTGTACTTCATAACTATGGCTACACCTTC
D: .; J: TRBJ1-2; V: TRBV5-1; size: .; CDR3: CASSLVGGNYGYTF; DNA: TGCGCCAGCAGCTTGGTAGGCGGGAACTATGGCTACACCTTC
D: .; J: TRBJ2-7; V: TRBV5-1; size: .; CDR3: CASSLRGIGYEQYF; DNA: TGCGCCAGCAGCTTGAGGGGAATTGGCTACGAGCAGTACTTC
D: TRBD1; J: TRBJ1-2; V: TRBV7-2; size: .; CDR3: CASILTGGLYGYTF; DNA: TGTGCCAGCATCCTTACAGGGGGGCTCTATGGCTACACCTTC
D: TRBD2; J: TRBJ2-1; V: TRBV3-1/TRBV3-2; size: .; CDR3: CASSQAGLAGGYNEQFF; DNA: TGTGCCAGCAGCCAAGCCGGACTAGCGGGAGGATACAATGAGCAGTTCTTC
D: TRBD1; J: TRBJ1-1; V: TRBV7-9; size: .; CDR3: CASSPRQGENTEAFF; DNA: TGTGCCAGCAGCCCAAGACAGGGCGAGAACACTGAAGCTTTCTTT
D: TRBD2; J: TRBJ2-5; V: TRBV7-3; size: .; CDR3: CASSPRTSGGDQETQYF; DNA: TGTGCCAGCAGCCCAAGGACTAGCGGGGGGGACCAAGAGACCCAGTACTTC
D: TRBD1; J: TRBJ1-6; V: TRBV28; size: .; CDR3: CASRKGQQNNSPLHF; DNA: TGTGCCAGCAGGAAGGGACAGCAAAACAATTCACCCCTCCACTTT
D: .; J: TRBJ2-1; V: TRBV12-3/TRBV12-4; size: .; CDR3: CASSTSSGGLF; DNA: TGTGCCAGCAGTACCAGCTCCGGCGGGCTCTTC
D: .; J: TRBJ1-1; V: TRBV18; size: .; CDR3: CASSPPNGQNTEAFF; DNA: TGTGCCAGCTCACCACCGAACGGTCAGAACACTGAAGCTTTCTTT
D: .; J: TRBJ2-5; V: TRBV5-6; size: .; CDR3: CASSPKGEGETQYF; DNA: TGTGCCAGCAGCCCTAAGGGGGAGGGAGAGACCCAGTACTTC
D: .; J: TRBJ1-1; V: TRBV7-3; size: .; CDR3: CASSPEGGKTEAFF; DNA: TGTGCCAGCAGCCCCGAGGGAGGCAAAACTGAAGCTTTCTTT
D: .; J: TRBJ2-1; V: TRBV4-1; size: .; CDR3: CASSQVASLNEQFF; DNA: TGCGCCAGCAGCCAAGTCGCGAGCCTCAATGAGCAGTTCTTC
D: TRBD1; J: TRBJ1-4; V: TRBV4-2; size: .; CDR3: CASSQEKGTGGMMGKLFF; DNA: TGTGCCAGCAGCCAAGAGAAGGGGACAGGGGGTATGATGGGAAAACTGTTTTTT